Listed here is a single T cell receptor beta chain. These data come from a study of shared clonotypes between healthy human individuals. Naive CD8 cells were CD45RO-negative, positively selected for CCR7, excluding terminally differentiated effector memory CD45RA+ cells. The repertoire was sequenced with immunoSEQ multiplex PCR; TCRdb's copy has only in-frame clones and lacks some. The sample has some 800,000 clones; 90% to 95% are singletons. The length of the CDR3 is 17 residues. Trimming pared 0 bases from V and 0 bases from J, leaving 15 bases between. CDR1 is SGHRS, CDR2 YFSETQ, per germline. The TCR sequence derives from a man aged 25-45 years in good health. This chain uses TRBV5-1 with TRBJ2-5; D is possibly TRBD2 (5 bases). The sequencing sample was made of naive CD8+ T cells sorted from blood. The CDR3, as DNA: TGCGCCAGCAGCTTGGGGTTTCGAGCGGCCGACCAAGAGACCCAGTACTTC. Protein product: CASSLGFRAADQETQYF.